The 6 T cell receptor beta chains reported below all come from one sample, sequenced in a study of blood T cells in healthy people across ages. Then a second PCR, running about 6 to 11 cycles, was carried out with a sample-barcoded 5' primer and a J-beta primer mix. TCRdb processed the 5' RACE reads anew with MiXCR; each CDR3 protein has one entry. The table has just over 1 million distinct CDR3 sequences, less than 50% seen once; the top ten hold 15% to 20%. The specimen was blood. Receptor source: a woman aged 55-75 years in good health.

The V and J genes are TRBV6-1 and TRBJ2-7; TRBD2 aligns across 13 bases. Germline CDR1 is MNHNS and CDR2 is SASEGT. V gave up 6 bases and J gave up 4 bases; unmatched junction bases: 6. This CDR3 region has 15 residues. The CDR3 coding sequence is TGTGCCAGCAGAGCCGGGACTAGCGGGATATACGAGCAGTACTTC. As protein: CASRAGTSGIYEQYF.

This chain connects TRBV28 to TRBJ2-1; tentatively, D is TRBD2 (6 bases). The CDR3 is 17 residues long. With 5 bases removed from V and 0 bases from J, the gap between germline ends came to 17 bases. Per the germline V gene, CDR1 is MDHEN and CDR2 is SYDVKM. The chain's CDR3 is CASSPLDGGSSYNEQFF. Written as DNA, the CDR3 is TGTGCCAGCAGTCCCCTTGACGGAGGGAGCTCCTACAATGAGCAGTTCTTC.

This chain joins TRBV2 and TRBJ2-5; TRBD2 aligns across 15 bases. V lost 7 bases, J lost 12 bases, and 15 bases stayed unmatched. The CDR3 is 16 amino acids. CDR1 and CDR2 from the germline V gene are SNHLY and FYNNEI. The CDR3 DNA sequence: TGTGCCAGCAATCCAGACGCCGGACTAGCGGGAGGGCATGAGTACTTC. Translated: CASNPDAGLAGGHEYF.

The rearrangement uses TRBV20-1 and TRBJ2-3; 10 positions agree with TRBD2. V shed 2 bases and J 6 bases; nucleotides not matched to a gene: 8. The CDR3 runs to 15 residues. Germline CDR1 reads DFQATT; CDR2 reads SNEGSKA (reference sequence). Here the CDR3 reads CSARSSGRALDTQYF. Written as DNA, the CDR3 is TGCAGTGCTAGATCGAGCGGGAGGGCCTTGGATACGCAGTATTTT.

The CDR3 coding sequence is TGTGCCAGCAGCCCACGGACAGGGGCAGTCAAGCAGTACTTC. Amino acids: CASSPRTGAVKQYF. The V gene is TRBV7-9, the J gene TRBJ2-7; 9 positions agree with TRBD1. V gave up 5 bases and J gave up 8 bases; unmatched junction bases: 10. There are 14 residues in the CDR3. Germline CDR1 SEHNR, CDR2 FQNEAQ (reference sequence).

The chain employs TRBV13 and TRBJ2-1; 7 bases align to TRBD2. Losses at the gene ends were 0 bases for V and 4 bases for J; bases not matched to a gene: 9. The CDR3 totals 17 residues. Germline V CDR1 and CDR2: PRHDT, FYEKMQ (reference sequence). CDR3 region: CASSLGFGEGRYNEQFF. DNA of the CDR3: TGTGCCAGCAGCTTAGGCTTCGGGGAGGGGAGGTACAATGAGCAGTTCTTC.